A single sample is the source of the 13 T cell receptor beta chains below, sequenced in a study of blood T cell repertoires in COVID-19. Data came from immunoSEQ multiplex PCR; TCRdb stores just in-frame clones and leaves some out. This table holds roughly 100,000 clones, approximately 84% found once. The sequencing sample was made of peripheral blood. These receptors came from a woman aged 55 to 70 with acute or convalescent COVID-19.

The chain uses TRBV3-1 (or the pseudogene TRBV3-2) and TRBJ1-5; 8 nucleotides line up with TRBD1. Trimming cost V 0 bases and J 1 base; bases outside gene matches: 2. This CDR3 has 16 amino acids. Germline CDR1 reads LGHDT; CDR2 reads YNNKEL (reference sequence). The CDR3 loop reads CASSQDSGGSNQPQHF. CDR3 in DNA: TGTGCCAGCAGCCAAGATTCAGGGGGCAGCAATCAGCCCCAGCATTTT.

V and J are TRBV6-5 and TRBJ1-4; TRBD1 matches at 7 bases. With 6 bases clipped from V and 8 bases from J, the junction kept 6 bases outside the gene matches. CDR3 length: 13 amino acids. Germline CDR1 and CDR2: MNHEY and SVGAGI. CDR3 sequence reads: CASREQDREKLFF. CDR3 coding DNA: TGTGCCAGCAGGGAGCAGGACAGGGAAAAACTGTTTTTT.

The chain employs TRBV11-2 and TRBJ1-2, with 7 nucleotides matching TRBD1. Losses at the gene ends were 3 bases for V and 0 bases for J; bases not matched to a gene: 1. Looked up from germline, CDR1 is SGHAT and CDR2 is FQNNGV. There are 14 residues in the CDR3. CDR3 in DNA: TGTGCCAGCAGCTTTGGACAGGCTAACTATGGCTACACCTTC. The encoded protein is CASSFGQANYGYTF.

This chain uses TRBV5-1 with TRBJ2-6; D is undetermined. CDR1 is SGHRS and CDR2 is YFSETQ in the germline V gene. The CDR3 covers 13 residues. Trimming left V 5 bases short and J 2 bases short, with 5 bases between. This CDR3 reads CASRNTGANVLTF. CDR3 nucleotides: TGCGCCAGCAGAAATACTGGGGCCAACGTCCTGACTTTC.

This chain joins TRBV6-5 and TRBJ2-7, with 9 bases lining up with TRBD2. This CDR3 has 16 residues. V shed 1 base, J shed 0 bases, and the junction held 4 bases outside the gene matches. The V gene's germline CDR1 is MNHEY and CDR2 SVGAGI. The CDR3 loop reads CASSYLSGGSSYEQYF. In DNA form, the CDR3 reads TGTGCCAGCAGTTACTTGAGCGGGGGGAGCTCCTACGAGCAGTACTTC.

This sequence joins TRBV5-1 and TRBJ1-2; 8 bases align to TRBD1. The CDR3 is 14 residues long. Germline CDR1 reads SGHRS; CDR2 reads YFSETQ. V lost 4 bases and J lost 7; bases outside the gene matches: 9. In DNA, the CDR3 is TGCGCCAGCAGCCCGGACAGGGTCCGGCGTGGCTACACCTTC. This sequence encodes CASSPDRVRRGYTF.

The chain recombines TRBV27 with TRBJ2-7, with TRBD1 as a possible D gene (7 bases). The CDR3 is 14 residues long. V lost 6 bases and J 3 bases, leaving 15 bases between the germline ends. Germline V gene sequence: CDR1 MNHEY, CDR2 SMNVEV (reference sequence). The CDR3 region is CASSRGTAGYEQYF. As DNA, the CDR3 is TGTGCCAGCAGCCGCGGGACAGCGGGCTACGAGCAGTACTTC.

Here the CDR3 reads CASSLESQETQYF. The CDR3 DNA reads TGCGCCAGCAGCCTTGAGTCCCAAGAGACCCAGTACTTC. The chain combines TRBV5-1 with TRBJ2-5; no definite D call. V gave up 4 bases and J gave up 1 base, with 8 bases separating them. The CDR3 runs to 13 residues. CDR1 SGHRS and CDR2 YFSETQ come from the germline V gene.

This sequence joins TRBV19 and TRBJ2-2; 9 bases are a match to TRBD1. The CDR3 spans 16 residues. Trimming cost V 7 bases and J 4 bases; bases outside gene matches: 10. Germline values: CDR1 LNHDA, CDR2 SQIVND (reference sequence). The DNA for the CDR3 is TGTGCCAGTATGTATGGGACAGGGTTTGGCACCGGGGAGCTGTTTTTT. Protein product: CASMYGTGFGTGELFF.

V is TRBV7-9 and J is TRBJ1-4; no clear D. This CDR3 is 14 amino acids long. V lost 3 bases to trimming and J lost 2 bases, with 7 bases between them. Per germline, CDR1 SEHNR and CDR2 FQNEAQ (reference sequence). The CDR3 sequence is CASSFPGTNEKLFF. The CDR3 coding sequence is TGTGCCAGCAGCTTCCCCGGGACTAATGAAAAACTGTTTTTT. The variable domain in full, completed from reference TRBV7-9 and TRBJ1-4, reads DTGVSQNPRHKITKRGQNVTFRCDPISEHNRLYWYRQTLGQGPEFLTYFQNEAQLEKSRLLSDRFSAERPKGSFSTLEIQRTEQGDSAMYLCASSFPGTNEKLFFGSGTQLSVL.

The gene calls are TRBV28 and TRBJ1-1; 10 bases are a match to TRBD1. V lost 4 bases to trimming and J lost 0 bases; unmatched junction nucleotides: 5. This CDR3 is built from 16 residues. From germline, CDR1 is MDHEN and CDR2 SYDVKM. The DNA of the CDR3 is TGTGCCAGCAGTTCAAGGGACAGGGGAATGAACACTGAAGCTTTCTTT. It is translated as CASSSRDRGMNTEAFF.

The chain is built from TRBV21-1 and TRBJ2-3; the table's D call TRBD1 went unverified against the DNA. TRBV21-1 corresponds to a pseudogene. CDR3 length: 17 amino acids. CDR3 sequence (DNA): TGTGCCAGCAGCAAAGCCGGGGGGGACAGGGATGATGGTACGCAGTATTTT. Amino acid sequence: CASSKAGGDRDDGTQYF.

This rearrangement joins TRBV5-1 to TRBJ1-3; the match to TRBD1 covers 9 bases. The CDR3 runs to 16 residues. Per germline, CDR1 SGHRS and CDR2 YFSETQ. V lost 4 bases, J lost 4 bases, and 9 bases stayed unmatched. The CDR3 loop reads CASSAGQGSDGNTIYF. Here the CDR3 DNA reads TGCGCCAGCAGCGCGGGACAGGGATCGGACGGAAACACCATATATTTT.